These 15 T cell receptor beta chains were all obtained from the same sample, sequenced in a study of blood T cells in healthy people across ages. It was with a sample-barcoded 5' primer and a J-beta primer mix that a second PCR of roughly 7 to 12 cycles was run. Using its own MiXCR run on the 5' RACE reads, TCRdb lists one record per CDR3 protein. The table shows hundreds of thousands of distinct CDR3 sequences, with approximately 25% occurring only once. Separately, the same data were catalogued under a study of T cells of mothers and their children.

Sample: blood. The source of these receptors is a boy younger than 18 in good health.

The chain is built from TRBV5-1 and TRBJ2-1; D uncertain. This CDR3 is built from 12 residues. V lost 6 bases to trimming and J lost 7 bases, with 11 bases between them. Germline loops: CDR1 SGHRS, CDR2 YFSETQ. CDR3 bases: TGCGCCAGCACGACGTCCTTAAATGAGCAGTTCTTC. Protein: CASTTSLNEQFF.

This clonotype has a handful of counts. The chain joins TRBV7-9 to TRBJ2-1, with 12 bases identical to TRBD2. The CDR3 has 15 amino acids. The V gene end was trimmed by 4 bases and the J gene end by 8 bases; junction bases not matched to a gene: 6. The germline V gene encodes CDR1 SEHNR and CDR2 FQNEAQ (reference sequence). Here the CDR3 DNA reads TGTGCCAGCAGCTCCCCTAGCGGGAGGGTAGATGAGCAGTTCTTC. Encoded protein: CASSSPSGRVDEQFF.

This chain links TRBV2 with TRBJ1-6; TRBD1 matches 8 bases. The CDR3 spans 15 residues. Trimming cost V 7 bases and J 5 bases; bases outside gene matches: 7. The germline CDR1 and CDR2 sequences are SNHLY and FYNNEI. In DNA form, the CDR3 reads TGTGCCAGCAATGGACAGGGTCGGAATAATTCACCCCTCCACTTT. Its translation is CASNGQGRNNSPLHF.

This clonotype was seen at least ten times. Mismatch with germline at one junction end may stem from a read error. The chain has TRBV5-1 and TRBJ1-2; TRBD1 is a possible D gene (5 bases). Germline CDR1 reads SGHRS; CDR2 reads YFSETQ. The length of the CDR3 is 13 residues. The CDR3 sequence: CASSLRGDYGYTF. The CDR3 DNA reads as TGTGCCAGCAGTTTAAGAGGGGACTATGGCTACACCTTC.

This chain uses TRBV12-3 or TRBV12-4 with TRBJ2-5; 8 bases agree with TRBD2. V shed 4 bases and J 13 bases; nucleotides not matched to a gene: 5. The CDR3 consists of 11 residues. The CDR3 protein is CASSSPAGVYF. The CDR3 DNA reads TGTGCCAGCAGTTCCCCAGCGGGGGTGTACTTC.

This clonotype was seen only a few times. Its ends do not fully match the called genes, so a read error is possible. This chain joins TRBV7-2 and TRBJ1-1, with D possibly TRBD1 on 5 matching bases. This CDR3 region has 14 residues. Germline CDR1 and CDR2: SGHTA and FQGNSA. DNA for the CDR3: TGTGCCAGCAGCTTAGTATCCGGTGGGACTGAGGCTTTCTTT. Its translation: CASSLVSGGTEAFF.

V usage is TRBV10-3 and J usage is TRBJ1-1; a weak D match, TRBD1 (5 bases). Germline V gives CDR1 ENHRY, CDR2 SYGVKD. Trimming took 10 bases from V and 3 from J, leaving 18 bases between them. CDR3 length: 14 amino acids. The DNA of the CDR3 is TGTGCCACCGACCCGTACGGGACGGACACTGAAGCTTTCTTT. This translates into CATDPYGTDTEAFF.

The chain couples TRBV5-1 to TRBJ1-2; D may be TRBD1 (6 bases). Trimming left V 0 bases short and J 8 bases short, with 14 bases between. The CDR3 totals 14 residues. Germline CDR1 SGHRS, CDR2 YFSETQ. CDR3: CASSLASGEGGYTF. The CDR3 nucleotides read TGCGCCAGCAGCTTGGCCTCAGGGGAAGGCGGCTACACCTTC.

The J gene is TRBJ2-1, the V gene TRBV11-2; D is perhaps TRBD1 (6 bases). Germline V gene lookup returns CDR1 SGHAT and CDR2 FQNNGV. The CDR3 loop spans 16 amino acids. V lost 5 bases, J lost 0 bases, and 14 bases lay in between. The CDR3 DNA follows: TGTGCCAGCAGCCCAGACAGGAGCGTCTCCTACAATGAGCAGTTCTTC. Translation gives CASSPDRSVSYNEQFF. Combining the CDR3 with reference TRBV11-2 and TRBJ2-1 gives the whole variable domain EAGVAQSPRYKIIEKRQSVAFWCNPISGHATLYWYQQILGQGPKLLIQFQNNGVVDDSQLPKDRFSAERLKGVDSTLKIQPAKLEDSAVYLCASSPDRSVSYNEQFFGPGTRLTVL.

The chain is built from TRBV6-1 and TRBJ2-1; weak D call: TRBD1 (7 bases). V lost 7 bases and J 10 bases, leaving 29 bases between the germline ends. Germline V gene data show CDR1 as MNHNS and CDR2 as SASEGT. This CDR3 has 17 residues. DNA for the CDR3: TGTGCCAGCACTGCCGGGGGTAGGGGGCGCGGAGTTGGGGAGCAGTTCTTC. It specifies CASTAGGRGRGVGEQFF.

The table lists this clonotype with a few counts. The chain combines TRBV3-1 with TRBJ2-1; D remains ambiguous. CDR3 length: 12 residues. CDR1 is LGHDT, CDR2 YNNKEL, per germline (reference sequence). V was cut by 8 bases and J by 8 bases, with 13 bases left in between. The CDR3 DNA reads TGTGCCAGCGCGCACCGGGTGGATGAGCAGTTCTTC. Translation gives CASAHRVDEQFF.

This clonotype was detected only a few times. This chain connects TRBV2 to TRBJ1-1; the D gene is possibly TRBD1 (6 bases). The CDR3 is 15 amino acids. V lost 3 bases and J 0 bases, leaving 11 bases between the germline ends. The germline gives CDR1 SNHLY, CDR2 FYNNEI. The CDR3 nucleotides read TGTGCCAGCAGTGACCCTACAGGGATGAACACTGAAGCTTTCTTT. This codes for CASSDPTGMNTEAFF.

This clonotype came up a few times. CDR3 DNA sequence: TGCAGTGCTAGAGATTGGAGTGGCAGTGACCTAGAGACCCAGTACTTC. It is translated as CSARDWSGSDLETQYF. The J gene is TRBJ2-5, the V gene TRBV20-1; no definite D call. V was shortened by 0 bases and J by 4 bases, with 18 bases between the two germline ends. The germline V gene has CDR1 DFQATT and CDR2 SNEGSKA (reference sequence). The CDR3 has 16 residues.

This clonotype was detected only a few times. At one of its ends the junction is not consistent with the germline gene, which may arise from a read error. The genes are TRBV3-1 and TRBJ2-6, with D perhaps TRBD1 (5 bases). CDR3 size: 15 residues. The germline CDR1 and CDR2 sequences are LGHDT and YNNKEL (reference sequence). The CDR3 here is CASSLKGSGANVLAF. CDR3 DNA: TGTGCCAGCAGTCTAAAGGGGTCTGGGGCCAACGTCCTGGCTTTC. Based on the CDR3 plus reference TRBV3-1 and TRBJ2-6, the full variable domain is DTAVSQTPKYLVTQMGNDKSIKCEQNLGHDTMYWYKQDSKKFLKIMFSYNNKELIINETVPNRFSPKSPDKAHLNLHINSLELGDSAVYFCASSLKGSGANVLAFGAGSRLTVL.

This clonotype was seen a handful of times. The chain recombines TRBV24-1 with TRBJ2-5; D is unresolved. Germline assignment: CDR1 KGHDR and CDR2 SFDVKD. The CDR3 extends over 11 amino acids. Trimming removed 3 bases from V and 4 bases from J, with 2 bases in between. The CDR3 coding sequence is TGTGCCACCAGTGATACAGAGACCCAGTACTTC. Encoded protein: CATSDTETQYF.